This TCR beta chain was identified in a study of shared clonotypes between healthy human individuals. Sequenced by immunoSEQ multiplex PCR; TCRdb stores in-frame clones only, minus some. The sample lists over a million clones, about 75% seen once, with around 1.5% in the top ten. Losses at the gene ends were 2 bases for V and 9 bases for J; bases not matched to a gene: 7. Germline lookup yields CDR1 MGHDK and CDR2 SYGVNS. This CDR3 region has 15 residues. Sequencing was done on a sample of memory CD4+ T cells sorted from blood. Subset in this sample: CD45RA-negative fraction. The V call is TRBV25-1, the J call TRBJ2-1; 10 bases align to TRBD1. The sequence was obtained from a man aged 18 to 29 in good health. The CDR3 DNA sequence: TGTGCCAGCAGTGAAACGGGACAGGGGCGTCGTGAGCAGTTCTTC. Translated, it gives CASSETGQGRREQFF. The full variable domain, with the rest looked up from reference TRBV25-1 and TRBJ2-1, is EADIYQTPRYLVIGTGKKITLECSQTMGHDKMYWYQQDPGMELHLIHYSYGVNSTEKGDLSSESTVSRIRTEHFPLTLESARPSHTSQYLCASSETGQGRREQFFGPGTRLTVL.